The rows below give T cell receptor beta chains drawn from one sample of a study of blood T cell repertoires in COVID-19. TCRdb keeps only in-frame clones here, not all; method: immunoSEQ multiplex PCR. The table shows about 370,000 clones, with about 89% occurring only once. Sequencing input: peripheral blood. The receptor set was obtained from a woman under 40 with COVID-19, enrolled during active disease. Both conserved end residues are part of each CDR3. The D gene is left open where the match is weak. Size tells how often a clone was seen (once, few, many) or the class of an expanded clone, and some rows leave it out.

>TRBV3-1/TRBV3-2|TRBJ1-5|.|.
CASSQFVDQPQHF
TGTGCCAGCAGCCAATTCGTAGATCAGCCCCAGCATTTT
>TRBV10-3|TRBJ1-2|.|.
CAIKGGLGDYGYTF
TGTGCCATCAAGGGGGGGCTTGGGGACTATGGCTACACCTTC
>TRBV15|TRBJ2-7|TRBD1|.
CATSRWDRGQVEQYF
TGTGCCACCAGCAGATGGGACAGGGGGCAAGTGGAGCAGTACTTC
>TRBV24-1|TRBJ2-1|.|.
CATSDTDSSSYNEQFF
TGTGCCACCAGTGATACCGACTCCTCCTCCTACAATGAGCAGTTCTTC
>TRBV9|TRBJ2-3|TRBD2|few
CASSVAGREETDTQYF
TGTGCCAGCAGCGTAGCGGGGCGGGAGGAGACAGATACGCAGTATTTT
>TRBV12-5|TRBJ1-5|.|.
CASGFGGQPQHF
TGTGCTAGTGGTTTTGGGGGGCAGCCCCAGCATTTT
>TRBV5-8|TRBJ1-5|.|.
CASSLYRGEGQPQHF
TGTGCCAGCAGCTTGTATAGAGGTGAAGGTCAGCCCCAGCATTTT
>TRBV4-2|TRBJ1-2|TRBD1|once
CASSQEVGQGSRGYTF
TGTGCCAGCAGCCAAGAAGTGGGACAGGGAAGTCGTGGCTACACCTTC
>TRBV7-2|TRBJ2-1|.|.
CASSLVGSPVGEQFF
TGTGCCAGCAGCTTAGTAGGGAGCCCAGTTGGTGAGCAGTTCTTC
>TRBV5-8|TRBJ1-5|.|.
CASSFRGDQPQHF
TGTGCCAGCAGCTTCCGCGGGGATCAGCCCCAGCATTTT
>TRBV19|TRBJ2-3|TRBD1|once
CASSSLGQGLDTQYF
TGTGCCAGTAGTTCGCTCGGACAGGGCTTAGATACGCAGTATTTT
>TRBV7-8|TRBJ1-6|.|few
CASSLNTVTYNSPLHF
TGTGCCAGCAGCCTTAATACGGTTACCTATAATTCACCCCTCCACTTT
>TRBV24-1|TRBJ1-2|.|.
CATSAWGANGYTF
TGTGCCACCAGTGCTTGGGGCGCAAATGGCTACACCTTC
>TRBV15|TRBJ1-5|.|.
CATSTRGLSNQPQHF
TGTGCCACCAGCACAAGGGGACTGAGCAATCAGCCCCAGCATTTT
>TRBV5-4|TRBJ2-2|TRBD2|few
CASHGRGANTGELFF
TGTGCCAGTCACGGGCGGGGGGCGAACACCGGGGAGCTGTTTTTT
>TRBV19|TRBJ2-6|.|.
CASSPNSPGANVLTF
TGTGCCAGTAGTCCAAACTCGCCCGGGGCCAACGTCCTGACTTTC
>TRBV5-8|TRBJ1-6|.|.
CASSPPDRPYNSPLHF
TGTGCCAGCAGCCCCCCTGACAGGCCTTATAATTCACCCCTCCACTTT
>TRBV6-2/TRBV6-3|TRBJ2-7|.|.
CASSFSYEQYF
TGTGCCAGCAGTTTTAGTTACGAGCAGTACTTC
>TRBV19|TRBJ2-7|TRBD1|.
CASRGGTGFHEQYF
TGTGCCAGTAGAGGCGGGACAGGGTTCCACGAGCAGTACTTC
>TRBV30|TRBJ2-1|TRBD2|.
CAWSVLGGSSYNEQFF
TGTGCCTGGAGTGTACTCGGCGGGAGCTCCTACAATGAGCAGTTCTTC
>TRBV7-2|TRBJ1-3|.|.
CASSLVAGSNTIYF
TGTGCCAGCAGCTTAGTTGCAGGGTCAAACACCATATATTTT
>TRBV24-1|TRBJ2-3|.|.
CATRGAGDTQYF
TGTGCCACCCGGGGGGCAGGAGATACGCAGTATTTT
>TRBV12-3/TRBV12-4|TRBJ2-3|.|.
CASSPFEDTQYF
TGTGCCAGCAGCCCCTTTGAGGATACGCAGTATTTT
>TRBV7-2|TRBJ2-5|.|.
CASSFEEETQYF
TGTGCCAGCAGCTTTGAGGAAGAGACCCAGTACTTC
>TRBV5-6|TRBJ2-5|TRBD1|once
CASSLAGGAETQYF
TGTGCCAGCAGCTTGGCAGGGGGCGCAGAGACCCAGTACTTC
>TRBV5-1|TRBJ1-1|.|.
CASSFFGLNTEAFF
TGCGCCAGCAGCTTTTTTGGCTTGAACACTGAAGCTTTCTTT
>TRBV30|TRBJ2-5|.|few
CAWSEGDYQETQYF
TGTGCCTGGAGTGAAGGAGACTACCAAGAGACCCAGTACTTC
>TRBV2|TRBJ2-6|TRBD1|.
CASIGTGAPLGANVLTF
TGTGCCAGCATTGGGACAGGGGCCCCTCTTGGGGCCAACGTCCTGACTTTC
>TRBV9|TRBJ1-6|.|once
CASSVDVGEGGSNSPLHF
TGTGCCAGCAGCGTAGATGTCGGGGAGGGAGGGAGTAATTCACCCCTCCACTTT
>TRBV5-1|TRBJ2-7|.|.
CASSLDRAYEQYF
TGCGCCAGCAGCTTGGACAGGGCTTACGAGCAGTACTTC
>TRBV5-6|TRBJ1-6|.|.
CASSFGGNSPLHF
TGTGCCAGCAGCTTTGGCGGAAATTCACCCCTCCACTTT
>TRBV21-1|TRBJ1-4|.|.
CASSKVPGDEKLFF
TGTGCCAGCAGCAAAGTACCGGGAGATGAAAAACTGTTTTTT
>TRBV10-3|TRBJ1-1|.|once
CAISEPGGGAFF
TGTGCCATCAGTGAACCGGGGGGGGGAGCTTTCTTT
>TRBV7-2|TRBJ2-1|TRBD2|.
CASRYTGTRANEQFF
TGTGCCAGCAGGTATACCGGGACTAGGGCCAATGAGCAGTTCTTC
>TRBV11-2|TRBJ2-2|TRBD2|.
CASTGGLRTGELFF
TGTGCAAGCACGGGGGGGCTTCGTACCGGGGAGCTGTTTTTT
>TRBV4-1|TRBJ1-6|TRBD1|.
CASSQGPGQGSSYNSPLHF
TGCGCCAGCAGCCAAGGCCCCGGACAGGGTAGCTCCTATAATTCACCCCTCCACTTT
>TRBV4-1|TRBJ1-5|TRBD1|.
CASSRDRTNQPQHF
TGCGCCAGCAGCCGGGACAGGACCAATCAGCCCCAGCATTTT
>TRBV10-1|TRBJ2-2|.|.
CASSVGQVGTGELFF
TGCGCCAGCAGCGTCGGTCAGGTTGGGACCGGGGAGCTGTTTTTT
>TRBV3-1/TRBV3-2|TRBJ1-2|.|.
CASSQDYYRFNGYTF
TGTGCCAGCAGCCAAGACTATTACAGGTTTAATGGCTACACCTTC
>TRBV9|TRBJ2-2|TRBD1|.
CASSLRPGDRATGELFF
TGTGCCAGCAGCTTACGGCCTGGGGACAGGGCTACCGGGGAGCTGTTTTTT
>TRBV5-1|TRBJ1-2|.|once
CASSLVAGQGEDGYTF
TGCGCCAGCAGCTTGGTAGCAGGGCAAGGAGAGGATGGCTACACCTTC
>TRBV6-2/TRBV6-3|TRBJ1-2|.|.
CASSYSMSAGQHGYTF
TGTGCCAGCAGTTACTCGATGTCGGCAGGACAGCATGGCTACACCTTC
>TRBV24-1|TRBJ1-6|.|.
CATSDLPGSPLHF
TGTGCCACCAGTGATTTGCCGGGTTCACCCCTCCACTTT
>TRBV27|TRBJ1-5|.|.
CASSLQYGFQPQHF
TGTGCCAGCAGTCTACAATACGGGTTCCAGCCCCAGCATTTT
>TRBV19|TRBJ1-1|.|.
CASGRQKNTEAFF
TGTGCCAGTGGACGACAGAAGAACACTGAAGCTTTCTTT
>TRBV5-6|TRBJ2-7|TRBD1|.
CASSFRDRPYEQYF
TGTGCCAGCAGCTTCCGGGACAGACCCTACGAGCAGTACTTC
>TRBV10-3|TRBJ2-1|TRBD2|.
CAINPGSSGRGYNEQFF
TGTGCCATCAACCCTGGGAGTAGCGGGAGAGGGTACAATGAGCAGTTCTTC
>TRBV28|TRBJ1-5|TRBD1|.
CASSFGDRGVRNQPQHF
TGTGCCAGCAGTTTTGGGGACAGGGGCGTCAGAAATCAGCCCCAGCATTTT
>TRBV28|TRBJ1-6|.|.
CASRPWQNNSPLHF
TGTGCCAGCAGACCTTGGCAGAATAATTCACCCCTCCACTTT
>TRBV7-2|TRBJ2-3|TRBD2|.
CASTILTTSGRSSTDTQYF
TGTGCCAGCACCATATTGACGACTAGCGGCAGATCTAGCACAGATACGCAGTATTTT
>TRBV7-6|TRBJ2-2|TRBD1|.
CASSFERGDRMNTGELFF
TGTGCCAGCAGCTTCGAAAGGGGGGACAGGATGAACACCGGGGAGCTGTTTTTT
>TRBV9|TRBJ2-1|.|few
CASSVAAGTYNEQFF
TGTGCCAGCAGCGTAGCGGCAGGGACCTACAATGAGCAGTTCTTC
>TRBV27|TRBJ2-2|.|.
CASSLYVKEGTGELFF
TGTGCCAGCAGTTTGTATGTAAAAGAGGGAACCGGGGAGCTGTTTTTT
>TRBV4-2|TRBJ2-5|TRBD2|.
CASSQEGGGQETQYF
TGTGCCAGCAGCCAAGAAGGCGGGGGCCAAGAGACCCAGTACTTC